This entry lists 31 T cell receptor beta chains sequenced from one sample in a study of T cells in Graves' hyperthyroidism and ophthalmopathy. Researchers amplified the TCR beta CDR3 regions from RNA transcripts. In the first-round RT-PCR of the TCR CDR3, the HTBI primer set was used. TCRdb reanalysed the multiplex PCR reads using MiXCR and keeps one entry per CDR3 protein. The table has some 500,000 distinct CDR3 sequences, approximately 24% seen once. Sequencing was performed on blood. The receptor set was obtained from a woman aged 30 to 39 with Graves' ophthalmopathy.

V gene TRBV6-5 combines with J gene TRBJ1-5, with 7 bases aligning to TRBD1. The CDR3 totals 16 residues. Germline lookup yields CDR1 MNHEY and CDR2 SVGAGI. V lost 5 bases to trimming and J lost 0 bases; unmatched junction nucleotides: 7. The CDR3 spells CASSIRTGYSNQPQHF. For the CDR3, the DNA is TGTGCCAGCAGTATACGGACAGGCTATAGCAATCAGCCCCAGCATTTT.

This clonotype came up many times. The CDR3: CASSFQGGGSYEQYF. Here the CDR3 DNA reads TGTGCCAGCAGCTTTCAGGGCGGGGGATCCTACGAGCAGTACTTC. V is TRBV7-2 and J is TRBJ2-7; 7 bases align to TRBD2. The V gene end was trimmed by 3 bases and the J gene end by 1 base; junction bases not matched to a gene: 6. Per the germline V gene, CDR1 is SGHTA and CDR2 is FQGNSA. The CDR3 covers 15 residues. The full variable domain, rest sourced from reference TRBV7-2 and TRBJ2-7, is GAGVSQSPSNKVTEKGKDVELRCDPISGHTALYWYRQSLGQGLEFLIYFQGNSAPDKSGLPSDRFSAERTGGSVSTLTIQRTQQEDSAVYLCASSFQGGGSYEQYFGPGTRLTVT.

In its sample, this clonotype was seen a few times. This sequence joins TRBV5-5 and TRBJ1-5; TRBD1 matches 7 bases. Germline-derived CDR1 and CDR2 are SGHKS and YYEKEE (reference sequence). V shed 3 bases, J shed 0 bases, and the junction held 6 bases outside the gene matches. The CDR3 is 16 amino acids. The CDR3 is CASSSGTDYSNQPQHF. The CDR3, as DNA: TGTGCCAGCAGCTCCGGGACAGATTATAGCAATCAGCCCCAGCATTTT.

This clonotype appeared many times. V usage is TRBV28 and J usage is TRBJ1-2, with TRBD1 as a possible D gene (6 bases). Germline loops: CDR1 MDHEN, CDR2 SYDVKM. V lost 6 bases, J lost 4 bases, and 12 bases lay in between. The CDR3 contains 13 residues. CDR3 loop: CASSRGGGYGYTF. The CDR3 DNA sequence: TGTGCCAGCAGCAGGGGAGGGGGCTATGGCTACACCTTC.

This clonotype was seen only once. This chain connects TRBV6-5 to TRBJ2-5; TRBD1 aligns across 10 bases. Germline V gene lookup returns CDR1 MNHEY and CDR2 SVGAGI. With 2 bases clipped from V and 4 bases from J, the junction kept 7 bases outside the gene matches. The CDR3 length is 16 residues. The CDR3 sequence is CASSYGGQGKRETQYF. The DNA for the CDR3 is TGTGCCAGCAGTTACGGGGGACAGGGGAAACGAGAGACCCAGTACTTC.

A remark on this clonotype: An end of the junction differs from the germline gene, which may be a read error. The chain uses TRBV6-2 or TRBV6-3 and TRBJ2-7, with 10 bases aligning to TRBD2. The germline V gene has CDR1 MNHEY and CDR2 SVGEGT. The CDR3 spans 20 residues. The CDR3 loop is CASSYSNKDSGGPQRYEQHF. CDR3 nucleotides: TGTGCCAGCAGTTACTCGAATAAGGATAGCGGGGGGCCCCAACGCTACGAGCAGCACTTC.

This clonotype was observed many times. The chain employs TRBV2 and TRBJ1-6; possible D gene TRBD1, 6 bases. CDR1 is SNHLY, CDR2 FYNNEI, per germline. The CDR3 runs 15 residues. Trimming took off 3 bases at V and 1 base at J, with 7 bases between the two ends. The CDR3 loop is CASSDRGSYNSPLHF. The CDR3 region has the DNA TGTGCCAGCAGTGACAGGGGTTCCTATAATTCACCCCTCCACTTT.

In DNA form, the CDR3 reads TGCGCCAGCAGCTTGGCCAGGAAAGAGACCCAGTACTTC. Protein product: CASSLARKETQYF. The chain is built from TRBV5-1 and TRBJ2-5; D is unresolved. V was trimmed by 0 bases and J by 3 bases, leaving 6 bases between them. Germline V gives CDR1 SGHRS, CDR2 YFSETQ. The CDR3 sequence is 13 residues long. Full variable domain (missing parts from reference TRBV5-1 and TRBJ2-5): KAGVTQTPRYLIKTRGQQVTLSCSPISGHRSVSWYQQTPGQGLQFLFEYFSETQRNKGNFPGRFSGRQFSNSRSEMNVSTLELGDSALYLCASSLARKETQYFGPGTRLLVL.

The chain combines TRBV27 with TRBJ1-1; perhaps TRBD1 as D (5 bases). Between the trimmed V and J ends, which lost 0 bases and 1 base, there was a span of 15 bases. Germline-derived CDR1 and CDR2 are MNHEY and SMNVEV (reference sequence). CDR3 size: 17 residues. CDR3 DNA: TGTGCCAGCAGTTTATCCCTGATTACGACAGCGAACACTGAAGCTTTCTTT. Protein sequence: CASSLSLITTANTEAFF.

This clonotype showed up many times. The rearrangement links TRBV28 to TRBJ2-7, with 7 bases fitting TRBD1. The CDR3 sequence is 15 residues long. Germline V lookup: CDR1 MDHEN, CDR2 SYDVKM. V trimming: 5 bases; J trimming: 4 bases; junction bases outside the gene matches: 11. The CDR3 nucleotides are TGTGCCAGCAGTACCCCTTCACAGGGGTGGTACGAGCAGTACTTC. It codes for CASSTPSQGWYEQYF.

The chain has TRBV20-1 and TRBJ1-2; TRBD1 might be the D (6 bases). CDR3 length: 15 amino acids. Germline CDR1 and CDR2: DFQATT and SNEGSKA (reference sequence). The germline V and J ends were trimmed by 4 bases and 4 bases, with 19 bases remaining between them. The CDR3 DNA reads TGCAGTGCTAAACGCGAATTGGGGGCGAGCTATGGCTACACCTTC. It is translated as CSAKRELGASYGYTF.

This chain uses TRBV12-3 or TRBV12-4 with TRBJ1-1; 8 bases fit TRBD1. The CDR3 spans 14 residues. V dropped 6 bases and J dropped 6; count of bases not matched to a gene: 9. CDR3 sequence reads: CASRDTGTGAEAFF. The CDR3 region has the DNA TGTGCCAGCAGAGATACGGGGACAGGCGCTGAAGCTTTCTTT.

In its sample, this clonotype was seen many times. The chain recombines TRBV4-1 with TRBJ1-5, with 7 bases matching TRBD1. CDR3 length: 15 residues. CDR1 and CDR2 from the germline V gene are MGHRA and YSYEKL. With 1 base clipped from V and 6 bases from J, the junction kept 6 bases outside the gene matches. CDR3 in DNA: TGCGCCAGCAGCCAAGGGGGAGGGGGCCGTCAGCCCCAGCATTTT. Its translation is CASSQGGGGRQPQHF.

This clonotype was seen a few times. The CDR3 nucleotides read TGTGCCAGCAGCTCGACAGGGGGCTTAGGCAATCAGCCCCAGCATTTT. Protein sequence: CASSSTGGLGNQPQHF. The V and J genes are TRBV7-8 and TRBJ1-5; 10 bases agree with TRBD1. After removal of 4 bases from V and 2 bases from J, the junction contained 5 bases not matched to a gene. The CDR3 consists of 16 residues. Germline V lookup: CDR1 SGHVS, CDR2 FQNEAQ.

This clonotype occurred a few times. The rearrangement links TRBV4-2 to TRBJ2-5; D gene ambiguous. Trimming cost V 2 bases and J 1 base, with 14 bases left between them. Germline V gene lookup returns CDR1 LGHNA and CDR2 YNFKEQ. The CDR3 runs to 16 residues. The CDR3 nucleotides are TGTGCCAGCAGCCAACTGGACGGACGCTCCCAAGAGACCCAGTACTTC. Amino acids: CASSQLDGRSQETQYF.

This clonotype was observed at least ten times. The J gene is TRBJ1-2, the V gene TRBV29-1; D unresolved. CDR3 length: 13 residues. Germline CDR1 reads SQVTM; CDR2 reads ANQGSEA. Trimming removed 4 bases at V and 1 base at J, with 10 bases between. The CDR3 sequence: CSVGEGYNYGYTF. CDR3 DNA: TGCAGCGTTGGAGAGGGATATAACTATGGCTACACCTTC.

The rearrangement uses TRBV15 and TRBJ2-7, with D unresolved. The CDR3 loop spans 15 amino acids. Deletions cut 4 bases from V and 3 bases from J, with 16 bases between. Germline V CDR1 and CDR2: LNHNV, YYDKDF (reference sequence). CDR3 loop: CATSITREAIYEQYF. Here the CDR3 DNA reads TGTGCCACCAGCATCACAAGGGAAGCAATCTACGAGCAGTACTTC.

This clonotype was seen a single time. The junction shows a germline mismatch at one end, possibly a read error. The chain employs TRBV7-2 and TRBJ2-2; possibly TRBD2 for D (5 bases). The CDR3 covers 14 residues. Germline V gene data show CDR1 as SGHTA and CDR2 as FQGNSA. The CDR3 is CASSLLPNTGELLF. Written as DNA, the CDR3 is TGTGCCAGCAGCTTACTCCCGAACACCGGGGAGCTGTTGTTT. Based on the CDR3 plus reference TRBV7-2 and TRBJ2-2, the full variable domain is GAGVSQSPSNKVTEKGKDVELRCDPISGHTALYWYRQSLGQGLEFLIYFQGNSAPDKSGLPSDRFSAERTGGSVSTLTIQRTQQEDSAVYLCASSLLPNTGELLFGEGSRLTVL.

The chain is built from TRBV25-1 and TRBJ2-5; 9 nucleotides match TRBD1. CDR3 length equals 16 residues. J gave up 5 bases and V 1 base, and 8 bases lay outside the gene matches. The germline CDR1 and CDR2 sequences are MGHDK and SYGVNS. The DNA for the CDR3 is TGTGCCAGCAGTGAATCGGGGACAGGGCAGGTTGAGACCCAGTACTTC. Residues: CASSESGTGQVETQYF.

At least ten counts were recorded for this clonotype. The chain has TRBV7-2 and TRBJ1-1, with a weak D call TRBD1 (5 bases). Germline V gene lookup returns CDR1 SGHTA and CDR2 FQGNSA. The length of the CDR3 is 12 residues. V lost 3 bases to trimming and J lost 7 bases, with 9 bases between them. The CDR3 reads CASSFQGFEAFF. CDR3 coding DNA: TGTGCCAGCAGCTTTCAGGGTTTTGAAGCTTTCTTT.

This clonotype was observed a single time. The chain is built from TRBV27 and TRBJ2-7; 12 nucleotides align to TRBD2. CDR3 length: 14 residues. Germline V gives CDR1 MNHEY, CDR2 SMNVEV (reference sequence). V shed 6 bases and J 2 bases; nucleotides not matched to a gene: 2. The CDR3 sequence: CASRGLAGTYEQYF. DNA of the CDR3: TGTGCCAGCAGGGGACTAGCGGGTACCTACGAGCAGTACTTC.

This clonotype showed up just a few times. The V gene is TRBV14, the J gene TRBJ2-2, with D maybe TRBD1 (5 bases). CDR1 and CDR2 (germline): SGHDN, FVKESK. The CDR3 has 16 residues. The V end was cut by 5 bases, the J end by 0 bases, with 13 bases between. CDR3 sequence reads: CASSYIRVSNTGELFF. The DNA for the CDR3 is TGTGCCAGCAGCTACATCAGGGTTTCGAACACCGGGGAGCTGTTTTTT. The whole variable domain, filled in from reference TRBV14 and TRBJ2-2, reads EAGVTQFPSHSVIEKGQTVTLRCDPISGHDNLYWYRRVMGKEIKFLLHFVKESKQDESGMPNNRFLAERTGGTYSTLKVQPAELEDSGVYFCASSYIRVSNTGELFFGEGSRLTVL.

This clonotype was recorded a few times. This chain links TRBV6-2 or TRBV6-3 with TRBJ1-2; D perhaps matches TRBD1 (6 bases). Trimming pared 8 bases from V and 5 bases from J, leaving 15 bases between. From germline, CDR1 is MNHEY and CDR2 SVGEGT. The CDR3 sequence is 13 residues long. CDR3 region: CASQTDRMYGYTF. The CDR3 region has the DNA TGTGCCAGCCAGACGGACAGAATGTATGGCTACACCTTC.

This chain links TRBV11-2 with TRBJ2-7; D ambiguous. CDR1 and CDR2 from the germline V gene are SGHAT and FQNNGV. V was clipped by 1 base and J by 4 bases, with 14 bases between them. This CDR3 contains 15 residues. CDR3 DNA: TGTGCCAGCAGCTTAGGTCTGTTTTTTGGTTACGAGCAGTACTTC. Encoded protein: CASSLGLFFGYEQYF. The full variable domain, completed using reference TRBV11-2 and TRBJ2-7, is EAGVAQSPRYKIIEKRQSVAFWCNPISGHATLYWYQQILGQGPKLLIQFQNNGVVDDSQLPKDRFSAERLKGVDSTLKIQPAKLEDSAVYLCASSLGLFFGYEQYFGPGTRLTVT.

This chain uses TRBV7-9 with TRBJ2-1; D uncertain. Germline V lookup: CDR1 SEHNR, CDR2 FQNEAQ (reference sequence). V was shortened by 1 base and J by 5 bases, with 6 bases between the two germline ends. The CDR3 is 13 residues long. The CDR3 protein is CASSLGRNNEQFF. As DNA, the CDR3 is TGTGCCAGCAGCTTAGGTCGAAACAATGAGCAGTTCTTC.

This clonotype has just a few counts. This rearrangement joins TRBV5-1 to TRBJ2-7, with 12 bases matching TRBD2. The germline gives CDR1 SGHRS, CDR2 YFSETQ. The ends lost 0 bases at V and 4 bases at J; junction bases unmatched: 2. This CDR3 is built from 15 residues. The DNA for the CDR3 is TGCGCCAGCAGCTTGGCCGGGACTAGCGGGTACGAGCAGTACTTC. As protein: CASSLAGTSGYEQYF.

This clonotype was counted many times. This chain uses TRBV11-2 with TRBJ2-7, with a possible D match to TRBD1 (6 bases). The V end lost 1 base, the J end lost 3 bases, and 10 bases lay between the germline ends. The CDR3 totals 14 residues. CDR1 is SGHAT and CDR2 is FQNNGV in the germline V gene. This CDR3 is CASSLGRGGYEQYF. DNA for the CDR3: TGTGCCAGCAGCTTAGGCAGGGGCGGCTACGAGCAGTACTTC.

This clonotype was seen at least ten times. This sequence joins TRBV6-2 or TRBV6-3 and TRBJ2-2; TRBD1 might be the D (5 bases). CDR3 length: 18 amino acids. V dropped 0 bases and J dropped 1 base, with 15 bases sitting between them. CDR1 MNHEY and CDR2 SVGEGT come from the germline V gene. The DNA of the CDR3 is TGTGCCAGCAGTTACTCGATAGGGGCAGGGATGAACACCGGGGAGCTGTTTTTT. The encoded protein is CASSYSIGAGMNTGELFF.

In this sample, this clonotype turned up many times. The gene calls are TRBV27 and TRBJ2-7, with TRBD1 matching 7 bases. Germline assignment: CDR1 MNHEY and CDR2 SMNVEV (reference sequence). The CDR3 runs 15 residues. V lost 2 bases to trimming and J lost 0 bases; unmatched junction nucleotides: 4. CDR3 protein: CASSLRDSFSYEQYF. The CDR3 DNA reads TGTGCCAGCAGTTTAAGGGACAGTTTCTCCTACGAGCAGTACTTC.

At least ten counts were recorded for this clonotype. J is TRBJ1-2 and V is TRBV10-3, with D possibly being TRBD1 (6 bases). CDR1 ENHRY and CDR2 SYGVKD come from the germline V gene. The CDR3 spans 13 residues. Trimming took off 8 bases at V and 8 bases at J, with 18 bases between the two ends. The CDR3 sequence is CAIGSPGVRGYTF. CDR3 DNA: TGTGCCATCGGGAGCCCAGGGGTCCGCGGCTACACCTTC.

Turning to this clonotype: One end of the junction varies from germline; a read error may be responsible. The J gene is TRBJ1-2, the V gene TRBV28; 10 positions match TRBD1. Per germline, CDR1 MDHEN and CDR2 SYDVKM. This CDR3 contains 14 residues. The CDR3 spells CASSFRQGAGGYSF. As DNA, the CDR3 is TGTGCCAGCAGTTTCAGACAGGGGGCGGGAGGCTACAGCTTC.